The 26 T cell receptor beta chains presented below share a single source sample, sequenced in a study of T cells in Graves' hyperthyroidism and ophthalmopathy. RNA transcripts served as the template for amplifying TCR beta CDR3 regions. First-round RT-PCR of the TCR CDR3 relied on the HTBI primer set. Via MiXCR, TCRdb re-called the multiplex PCR reads, giving one row per CDR3 protein. This table has 650,000 to 750,000 distinct CDR3 sequences, approximately 15% appearing once. Input material: blood. Receptors were obtained from a woman in her late teens or twenties with Graves' hyperthyroidism.

A word on this clonotype: Mismatch with germline at one junction end may stem from a read error. The rearrangement joins TRBV5-1 to TRBJ2-7, with 7 bases identical to TRBD1. Germline CDR1 reads SGHRS; CDR2 reads YFSETQ. CDR3 length: 13 amino acids. CDR3 sequence (DNA): TGTGCCAGCAGTAGGTCGACAGGGTACGAGCAGTACTTC. Protein sequence: CASSRSTGYEQYF.

This chain links TRBV27 with TRBJ2-7, with D perhaps TRBD2 (6 bases). Germline CDR1 and CDR2: MNHEY and SMNVEV (reference sequence). The CDR3 consists of 14 residues. The V and J ends lost 5 bases and 7 bases respectively, with 18 bases between them. CDR3 loop: CASSPTAGLREQYF. CDR3 nucleotides: TGTGCCAGCAGTCCCACTGCGGGATTGCGGGAGCAGTACTTC.

This clonotype was recorded at least ten times. The chain couples TRBV6-2 or TRBV6-3 to TRBJ2-3; perhaps D is TRBD1 or TRBD2 (5 bases each). Germline V gives CDR1 MNHEY, CDR2 SVGEGT. Trimming took 2 bases from V and 6 from J, leaving 18 bases between them. This CDR3 has 16 residues. Written as DNA, the CDR3 is TGTGCCAGCAGTTACAGTGCAGGGAAGGGGAGTGATACGCAGTATTTT. This gives the protein CASSYSAGKGSDTQYF.

This chain joins TRBV7-9 and TRBJ2-7; no definite D call. Germline-derived CDR1 and CDR2 are SEHNR and FQNEAQ (reference sequence). This CDR3 has 13 residues. V lost 2 bases and J lost 4, with 9 bases in between. CDR3 loop: CASSLYSLYEQYF. The CDR3, as DNA: TGTGCCAGCAGCTTATACAGTCTGTACGAGCAGTACTTC.

The chain employs TRBV7-9 and TRBJ2-1; D is possibly TRBD2 (6 bases). This CDR3 comprises 19 residues. Germline V gives CDR1 SEHNR, CDR2 FQNEAQ (reference sequence). V was pared by 1 base and J by 2 bases, with 21 bases between. CDR3 sequence: CASSLGWRGSRLTYNEQFF. Written as DNA, the CDR3 is TGTGCCAGCAGCTTAGGTTGGCGGGGCTCCCGGCTTACCTACAATGAGCAGTTCTTC.

A few counts support this clonotype. This chain links TRBV20-1 with TRBJ2-5, with 7 bases lining up with TRBD2. The CDR3 contains 14 residues. J lost 2 bases, V lost 1 base, and 4 bases had no gene match. Germline assignment: CDR1 DFQATT and CDR2 SNEGSKA (reference sequence). The CDR3 coding sequence is TGCAGTGCTAGAGGGGACTACCATCAAGAGACCCAGTACTTC. This codes for CSARGDYHQETQYF.

The V call is TRBV28, the J call TRBJ2-2, with 8 bases aligning to TRBD1. This CDR3 contains 15 residues. Germline V gene sequence: CDR1 MDHEN, CDR2 SYDVKM. V lost 1 base and J lost 5; bases outside the gene matches: 3. The chain's CDR3 is CASSLLDRATGELFF. The CDR3 DNA reads TGTGCCAGCAGTTTATTGGACAGGGCTACCGGGGAGCTGTTTTTT.

This chain connects TRBV29-1 to TRBJ2-5; D unresolved. There are 11 residues in the CDR3. Germline V lookup: CDR1 SQVTM, CDR2 ANQGSEA. The V end was cut by 2 bases, the J end by 5 bases, with 6 bases between. The CDR3 protein is CSVEIGETQYF. For the CDR3, the DNA is TGCAGCGTTGAAATCGGGGAGACCCAGTACTTC. Drawing the rest from reference TRBV29-1 and TRBJ2-5, the complete variable domain is SAVISQKPSRDICQRGTSLTIQCQVDSQVTMMFWYRQQPGQSLTLIATANQGSEATYESGFVIDKFPISRPNLTFSTLTVSNMSPEDSSIYLCSVEIGETQYFGPGTRLLVL.

This clonotype has a count of ten or more. The chain couples TRBV7-3 to TRBJ2-7; the match to TRBD1 covers 8 bases. Germline CDR1 SGHTA, CDR2 FQGTGA. The CDR3 is 13 residues long. With 5 bases clipped from V and 7 bases from J, the junction kept 7 bases outside the gene matches. The CDR3 loop is CASSPGQGLEQYF. DNA for the CDR3: TGTGCCAGCAGCCCTGGACAGGGACTGGAGCAGTACTTC.

This clonotype was found many times. CDR3 nucleotide sequence: TGTGCCAGCAGTTATTTGTTGGAAGGGTCGAACGCGCGGAGCACTGAAGCTTTCTTT. This encodes CASSYLLEGSNARSTEAFF. J is TRBJ1-1 and V is TRBV28; D gene ambiguous. The CDR3 has 19 residues. Germline V CDR1 and CDR2: MDHEN, SYDVKM. V shed 4 bases and J shed 4 bases, with 28 bases lying between them. The full variable domain, with the rest looked up from reference TRBV28 and TRBJ1-1, is DVKVTQSSRYLVKRTGEKVFLECVQDMDHENMFWYRQDPGLGLRLIYFSYDVKMKEKGDIPEGYSVSREKKERFSLILESASTNQTSMYLCASSYLLEGSNARSTEAFFGQGTRLTVV.

V gene TRBV10-3 combines with J gene TRBJ2-1; 7 bases align to TRBD1. Germline CDR1 and CDR2: ENHRY and SYGVKD. V shed 3 bases, J shed 6 bases, and the junction held 14 bases outside the gene matches. The CDR3 sequence is 17 residues long. The CDR3 bases are TGTGCCATCAGTGAAACGACAGGGCGAAAACAAGGCAATGAGCAGTTCTTC. Its protein product is CAISETTGRKQGNEQFF.

About this clonotype itself: A much larger clone is a single base away; this may be a read error. This chain joins TRBV30 and TRBJ2-6; D remains ambiguous. The CDR3 is made up of 13 amino acids. V shed 3 bases and J shed 2 bases, with 5 bases lying between them. Germline lookup yields CDR1 GTSNPN and CDR2 SVGIG (reference sequence). In nucleotides, the CDR3 is TGTGCCTGGAGGGAAGCTGGGGCCAACGTCCTGACTTTC. It yields the protein CAWREAGANVLTF.

The CDR3 bases are TGTGCCAGCAGCCAAGGGGGGGCGCCCGGGGAGCTGTTTTTT. Protein: CASSQGGAPGELFF. The chain employs TRBV14 and TRBJ2-2; D assignment may be TRBD1 or TRBD2 (6 bases each). From germline, CDR1 is SGHDN and CDR2 FVKESK. V was cut by 1 base and J by 6 bases, with 9 bases left in between. The CDR3 covers 14 residues.

This clonotype was detected only a few times. The rearrangement uses TRBV4-1 and TRBJ2-1, with a weak D call TRBD2 (5 bases). V was cut by 0 bases and J by 0 bases, with 12 bases left in between. The CDR3 contains 17 residues. The germline V gene encodes CDR1 MGHRA and CDR2 YSYEKL. CDR3 protein: CASSQEWGVGSYNEQFF. Here the CDR3 DNA reads TGCGCCAGCAGCCAAGAATGGGGAGTTGGCTCCTACAATGAGCAGTTCTTC.

This clonotype was counted a few times. The chain links TRBV12-5 to TRBJ2-7, with 7 positions matching TRBD2. V gave up 0 bases and J gave up 2 bases; unmatched junction bases: 7. CDR1 and CDR2 (germline): LGHNT, FRNRAP. The CDR3 length is 16 residues. The CDR3 loop reads CASGLVHGEGPYEQYF. CDR3 bases: TGTGCTAGTGGTTTGGTCCACGGGGAGGGACCCTACGAGCAGTACTTC.

The sample holds a few counts of this clonotype. The J gene is TRBJ1-5, the V gene TRBV6-1; the D gene is possibly TRBD1 (6 bases). The CDR3 is made up of 18 amino acids. V shed 7 bases and J shed 2 bases, with 24 bases lying between them. CDR1 is MNHNS and CDR2 is SASEGT in the germline V gene. The CDR3 bases are TGTGCCAGCATCTCGGCCACAGGGCAGGTCCTTGGCAATCAGCCCCAGCATTTT. Protein sequence: CASISATGQVLGNQPQHF.

In its sample, this clonotype was seen many times. This chain joins TRBV7-2 and TRBJ2-3; 9 bases are shared with TRBD1. Germline-derived CDR1 and CDR2 are SGHTA and FQGNSA. The V and J ends lost 7 bases and 4 bases, in that order; junction bases with no gene match: 3. The length of the CDR3 is 13 residues. CDR3 in DNA: TGTGCCAGCACTCGACAGGGGGCAGATACGCAGTATTTT. Amino acids: CASTRQGADTQYF.

This clonotype was picked up many times. The rearrangement joins TRBV20-1 to TRBJ2-2; TRBD1 is a possible D gene (6 bases). Germline lookup yields CDR1 DFQATT and CDR2 SNEGSKA (reference sequence). Trimming took off 3 bases at V and 6 bases at J, with 17 bases between the two ends. This CDR3 has 15 residues. As DNA, the CDR3 is TGCAGTGCTAGTCAATTACAGGGTGGGGCCGGGGAGCTGTTTTTT. Translated: CSASQLQGGAGELFF.

This clonotype was seen many times. The chain recombines TRBV27 with TRBJ1-3; TRBD1 agrees at 9 bases. V lost 5 bases to trimming and J lost 1 base; unmatched junction nucleotides: 6. CDR1 is MNHEY, CDR2 SMNVEV, per germline (reference sequence). The CDR3 totals 16 residues. The CDR3 loop reads CASSRTGGASGNTIYF. CDR3 DNA sequence: TGTGCCAGCAGTAGAACAGGGGGCGCGTCTGGAAACACCATATATTTT.

This clonotype came up many times. The chain couples TRBV30 to TRBJ2-3; 7 bases map to TRBD2. CDR3 length: 16 amino acids. J was trimmed by 3 bases and V by 4 bases; bases with no gene match: 13. In germline, CDR1 is GTSNPN, CDR2 SVGIG (reference sequence). CDR3 loop: CAWKLGAGGRTDTQYF. The CDR3 DNA reads as TGTGCCTGGAAATTAGGGGCGGGCGGGAGAACAGATACGCAGTATTTT.

The table lists this clonotype with many counts. The chain combines TRBV3-1 with TRBJ2-7; no firm D call. The germline V gene encodes CDR1 LGHDT and CDR2 YNNKEL (reference sequence). Trimming removed 4 bases at V and 1 base at J, with 8 bases between. The CDR3 loop spans 13 amino acids. CDR3: CASSRPPSYEQYF. DNA for the CDR3: TGTGCCAGCAGCCGGCCCCCTTCCTACGAGCAGTACTTC.

This clonotype has at least ten counts. V is TRBV7-8 and J is TRBJ2-7, with 9 bases fitting TRBD2. Unmatched junction bases numbered 5, after V lost 1 base and J lost 4 bases. In germline, CDR1 is SGHVS, CDR2 FQNEAQ. The length of the CDR3 is 15 residues. This CDR3 is CASSLVLAGNYEQYF. The CDR3 region has the DNA TGTGCCAGCAGCTTAGTCCTAGCGGGGAATTACGAGCAGTACTTC.

Ten or more counts support this clonotype. The chain is built from TRBV20-1 and TRBJ2-7, with TRBD1 identical over 9 bases. CDR3 length: 13 amino acids. With V trimmed by 6 bases and J by 3 bases, 6 bases remained unmatched. Germline lookup yields CDR1 DFQATT and CDR2 SNEGSKA (reference sequence). The CDR3 DNA reads TGCAGTGCGAAACAGGGGGCCTACTACGAGCAGTACTTC. It encodes CSAKQGAYYEQYF.

This clonotype was detected a few times. The chain carries TRBV6-1 and TRBJ1-3, with D uncertain. The V end lost 6 bases, the J end lost 0 bases, and 15 bases lay between the germline ends. Germline CDR1 and CDR2: MNHNS and SASEGT. The CDR3 spans 16 residues. In DNA, the CDR3 is TGTGCCAGCAGGGGAGCTCCTTCCAGCTCTGGAAACACCATATATTTT. Protein sequence: CASRGAPSSSGNTIYF.

This clonotype was seen ten or more times. The chain couples TRBV12-3 or TRBV12-4 to TRBJ2-1; TRBD2 aligns across 7 bases. Trimming took 7 bases from V and 9 from J; bases not matched to a gene: 9. This CDR3 has 13 residues. CDR3 region: CASNLGRGREQFF. The CDR3 region has the DNA TGTGCCAGCAACCTTGGGAGGGGTCGTGAGCAGTTCTTC.

The chain carries TRBV10-1 and TRBJ1-1; 8 nucleotides match TRBD1. The CDR3 runs to 12 residues. Germline CDR1 is WNHNN and CDR2 is SYGVQD (reference sequence). Trimming took 9 bases from V and 7 from J; bases not matched to a gene: 7. The CDR3 here is CARLDRVIEAFF. CDR3 nucleotide sequence: TGCGCCAGACTGGACAGGGTAATTGAAGCTTTCTTT.